This TCR beta chain was obtained from a study of cytomegalovirus exposure and HLA in healthy donors. Findings and limits, study-wide: Altogether, 150 to 200 TCR beta chains were recorded as cytomegalovirus-associated. CMV antigen specificity of a few CMV-associated chains was confirmed in vitro. Most TCR sequences were seen very rarely across donors, but some public TCRs occurred in many.

The repertoire was sequenced with immunoSEQ multiplex PCR; TCRdb's copy has only in-frame clones and lacks some. The repertoire has approximately 60,000 clones, approximately 90% of them found once; the top ten carry less than 4%. To note about this clone: Its matching antigen is unknown.

CDR3 length: 16 residues. The germline gives CDR1 MDHEN, CDR2 SYDVKM. With V trimmed by 5 bases and J by 3 bases, 4 bases remained unmatched. This chain joins TRBV28 and TRBJ2-4; 13 bases agree with TRBD2. The sequenced sample consisted of PBMCs. The origin of this receptor is a man aged 18 to 30 in good health and CMV-seronegative. The CDR3 protein is CASSTRTSGSKNIQYF. DNA of the CDR3: TGTGCCAGCAGTACCCGGACTAGCGGGAGCAAAAACATTCAGTACTTC.